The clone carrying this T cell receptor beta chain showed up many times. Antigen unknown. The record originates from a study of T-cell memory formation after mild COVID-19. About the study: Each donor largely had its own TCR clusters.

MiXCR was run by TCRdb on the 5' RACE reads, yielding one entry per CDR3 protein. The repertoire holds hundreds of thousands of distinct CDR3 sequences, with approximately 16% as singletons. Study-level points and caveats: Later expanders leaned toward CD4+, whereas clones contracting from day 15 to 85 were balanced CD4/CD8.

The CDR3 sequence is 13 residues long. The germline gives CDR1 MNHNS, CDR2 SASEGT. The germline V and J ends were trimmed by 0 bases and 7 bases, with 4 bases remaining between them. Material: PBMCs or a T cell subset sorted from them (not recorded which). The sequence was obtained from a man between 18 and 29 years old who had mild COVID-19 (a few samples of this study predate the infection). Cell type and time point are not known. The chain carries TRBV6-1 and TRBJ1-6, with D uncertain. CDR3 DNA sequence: TGTGCCAGCAGTGAAGCCGGCAATTCACCCCTCCACTTT. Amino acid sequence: CASSEAGNSPLHF.